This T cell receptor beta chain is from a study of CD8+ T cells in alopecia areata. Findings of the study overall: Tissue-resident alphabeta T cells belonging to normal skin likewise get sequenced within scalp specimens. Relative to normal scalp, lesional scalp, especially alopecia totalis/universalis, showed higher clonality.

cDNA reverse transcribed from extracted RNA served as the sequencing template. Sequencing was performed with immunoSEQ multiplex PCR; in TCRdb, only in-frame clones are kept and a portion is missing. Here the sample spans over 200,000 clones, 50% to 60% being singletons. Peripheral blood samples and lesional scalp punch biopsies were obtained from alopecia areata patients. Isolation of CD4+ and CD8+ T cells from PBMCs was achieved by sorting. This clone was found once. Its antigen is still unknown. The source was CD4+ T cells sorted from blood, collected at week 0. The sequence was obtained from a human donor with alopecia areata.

The DNA for the CDR3 is TGTGCCTGGAGCCCCCGGGGGTGGGAGACCCAGTACTTC. This gives the protein CAWSPRGWETQYF. The chain employs TRBV30 and TRBJ2-5; possible D gene TRBD2, 6 bases. This CDR3 is built from 13 residues. The V end lost 3 bases, the J end lost 5 bases, and 13 bases lay between the germline ends. The germline V gene encodes CDR1 GTSNPN and CDR2 SVGIG (reference sequence).